This entry describes one T cell receptor (beta chain). TCRdb's copy holds only in-frame clones and misses some; the assay was immunoSEQ multiplex PCR. The table lists 8,000 or so clones, 80% to 90% of them singletons, with 7% to 10% in the top ten. The sample is drawn from a study of T cell repertoires in ileal Crohn's disease. The origin of this receptor is an adult with Crohn's disease. The sequenced sample was ileal tissue.

The CDR3 nucleotides read TGTGCCAGTAGTATAGCCAGCGGAACTTCTGATCAGCCCCAGCATTTT. Encoded protein: CASSIASGTSDQPQHF. The chain recombines TRBV19 with TRBJ1-5; D is undetermined. V lost 1 base and J lost 5, with 15 bases in between. The length of the CDR3 is 16 residues. Germline CDR1 is LNHDA and CDR2 is SQIVND (reference sequence). The whole variable domain, filled in from reference TRBV19 and TRBJ1-5, reads DGGITQSPKYLFRKEGQNVTLSCEQNLNHDAMYWYRQDPGQGLRLIYYSQIVNDFQKGDIAEGYSVSREKKESFPLTVTSAQKNPTAFYLCASSIASGTSDQPQHFGDGTRLSIL.